Listed below are T cell receptor beta chains from one sample, sequenced in a study of cytomegalovirus exposure and HLA in healthy donors. The protocol was immunoSEQ multiplex PCR, while the TCRdb copy is restricted to in-frame clones and leaves out a portion. The repertoire holds 43,000 or so clones, with 92% as singletons. The sequencing input was PBMCs. These receptors all come from a man between 18 and 35 years old in good health and CMV-seronegative. The CDR3 runs from the conserved cysteine through the conserved F or W. The order of the fields is D gene, J gene, V gene, CDR3 protein. The D gene is left open where the match is weak.

TRBD2,TRBJ2-2,TRBV2,CASSEFGLAGRGAGELFF
TRBD1,TRBJ1-1,TRBV14,CASSKRTGGWTEAFF
.,TRBJ1-5,TRBV7-2,CASSLSIPHRAYSNQPQHF
.,TRBJ2-5,TRBV18,CASSPALLETQYF
TRBD1,TRBJ2-2,TRBV11-2,CASRPTGALVGELFF
.,TRBJ2-3,TRBV5-4,CASSLGLLLQSTDTQYF
.,TRBJ1-1,TRBV27,CASSLSPRVNTEAFF
TRBD2,TRBJ2-7,TRBV7-2,CASSFRSGASGTYEQYF
TRBD1,TRBJ1-2,TRBV19,CASNTGQGYGYTF
.,TRBJ2-1,TRBV19,CASSRLDSYNEQFF
TRBD1,TRBJ2-2,TRBV9,CASSVAGTGSAGELFF
.,TRBJ2-1,TRBV6-6,CASSRSGGSYNEQFF
TRBD1,TRBJ2-7,TRBV5-1,CASNRDRFSYEQYF
TRBD1,TRBJ1-1,TRBV7-2,CASSSPQGVGTEAFF
.,TRBJ1-2,TRBV2,CASGTPYGYTF
.,TRBJ2-3,TRBV9,CASSVELAYTDTQYF
.,TRBJ2-7,TRBV5-5,CASEVGGRYEQYF
.,TRBJ1-6,TRBV9,CASSAEDSPLGALHF
.,TRBJ1-2,TRBV6-5,CASPPEGYGYTF
TRBD2,TRBJ2-4,TRBV19,CASSMRRERAKNIQYF
.,TRBJ1-4,TRBV6-1,CASSEAQALNEKLFF
TRBD2,TRBJ2-7,TRBV5-1,CASSLTSGVGYEQYF
.,TRBJ1-5,TRBV18,CASSPQGRRPQHF
.,TRBJ2-2,TRBV12-5,CASGLVKGQVPGELFF
.,TRBJ2-1,TRBV20-1,CSAPRVGEQFF
.,TRBJ1-1,TRBV5-4,CASSLTTGNEAFF
.,TRBJ1-5,TRBV18,CASSPSPGNQPQHF
TRBD1,TRBJ2-7,TRBV28,CATENRGVSSYEQYF
TRBD1,TRBJ2-2,TRBV5-4,CASTFRSRGRAGELFF
TRBD1,TRBJ1-2,TRBV5-1,CASSLSGTGGGYTF
.,TRBJ1-6,TRBV7-3,CASSLGRSDSPLHF
.,TRBJ2-2,TRBV7-3,CASSATGSDTGELFF
TRBD1,TRBJ1-2,TRBV28,CASSQGDYGYTF
TRBD2,TRBJ2-1,TRBV7-3,CASSLMGSGAYNEQFF
TRBD1,TRBJ2-7,TRBV5-6,CASSSESTGASLHEQYF
TRBD1,TRBJ2-3,TRBV5-1,CASSLALRTGRASTDTQYF
TRBD1,TRBJ2-7,TRBV2,CASSRDRGNYEQYF
.,TRBJ2-1,TRBV6-6,CASSYGQGGNEQFF
.,TRBJ1-4,TRBV7-9,CASSLAPLGSGEKLFF
TRBD1,TRBJ2-4,TRBV7-2,CASSHGQGASKNIQYF
.,TRBJ2-1,TRBV10-3,CAISDRGNEQFF
TRBD1,TRBJ1-4,TRBV5-1,CASSLLPRGRTNEKLFF
.,TRBJ2-1,TRBV6-1,CASTGGMHSYNEQFF
.,TRBJ2-2,TRBV15,CATSRDGSTGELFF
TRBD1,TRBJ2-5,TRBV7-7,CASSYRDSGLQETQYF